This TCR beta chain was retrieved from a study of regulatory T cells in long-lasting Graves disease. Study-level information: Under 3 months of antithyroid drugs had been taken by newly diagnosed Graves' patients.

Researchers made TCR beta libraries by using iRepertoire HTBI primers and running Arm-PCR on CDR3 regions. How the authors handled the data: Samples collectively showed approximately 62 TRBV and 14 TRBJ segments. TCRdb analysed the multiplex PCR reads with MiXCR anew, one entry per CDR3 protein. These V and J calls originate from TCRdb's pipeline instead of the authors' own analysis. The sample shows around 250,000 distinct CDR3 sequences, approximately 20% of them seen only once. Whole-study findings and limits: The TCR repertoire of persistent Graves' patients was less diverse than that of newly diagnosed ones. Blood alone, not thyroid tissue, was studied.

As for time point: newly diagnosed GD, antithyroid drugs for less than 3 months. The TCR library used RNA extracted from PBMCs. This clonotype has ten or more counts. Its antigen is not identified. The TCR was taken from a female donor with Graves disease. The material was peripheral blood mononuclear cells (PBMCs), obtained at new diagnosis, from a patient treated with antithyroid drugs.

CDR3 in amino acids: CASSQGHHSRGYTF. The CDR3 DNA sequence: TGCGCCAGCAGCCAAGGGCACCACTCTCGAGGCTACACCTTC. The genes are TRBV4-3 and TRBJ1-2; D is ambiguous. The germline gives CDR1 LGHNA, CDR2 YSLEER. Between the trimmed V and J ends, which lost 1 base and 8 bases, there was a span of 14 bases. This CDR3 spans 14 amino acids.